This is a list of T cell receptor beta chains from one sample in a study of T cells in Graves' hyperthyroidism and ophthalmopathy. TCRdb re-called the multiplex PCR reads with MiXCR, one entry per CDR3 protein. Altogether about 840,000 distinct CDR3 sequences are present, around 38% being singletons, with the ten largest covering 8.9%. Specimen: blood. The source of these receptors is a young man with Graves' hyperthyroidism. CDR3s include the opening cysteine and the closing phenylalanine or tryptophan. The order of the fields is J gene, D gene, V gene, clone size, CDR3 length, CDR3 DNA, CDR3 protein. D genes are given only for firm matches. The size entry is marked missing in some rows and otherwise reads once, few, many or a size class.

J: TRBJ2-7; D: TRBD2; V: TRBV5-1; size: few; length: 15; DNA: TGCGCCAGCAGCTTGGGACTAGCGGGAGTCGACGAGCAGTACTTC; CDR3: CASSLGLAGVDEQYF
J: TRBJ2-7; D: -; V: TRBV7-9; size: -; length: 10; DNA: TGTGCCAGCAAGGACAGCGGGTGGAACTTC; CDR3: CASKDSGWNF
J: TRBJ2-7; D: TRBD2; V: TRBV19; size: -; length: 16; DNA: TGTGCCAGTAGTATTTCGGGGACTAGCGGCACCTACGAGCAGTACTTC; CDR3: CASSISGTSGTYEQYF
J: TRBJ1-6; D: TRBD1; V: TRBV7-9; size: few; length: 16; DNA: TGTGCCAGCAGCAAAGGACAGGGGGGCTCCAATTCACCCCTCCACTTT; CDR3: CASSKGQGGSNSPLHF
J: TRBJ2-2; D: TRBD1; V: TRBV10-2; size: -; length: 17; DNA: TGCGCCAGCAGTGAGTCGGGACAGGCGTTTGACACCGGGGAGCTGTTTTTT; CDR3: CASSESGQAFDTGELFF
J: TRBJ2-5; D: TRBD2; V: TRBV29-1; size: many; length: 13; DNA: TGCAGCTTAGCGGGAGGAGTCCGGGAGACCCAGTACTTC; CDR3: CSLAGGVRETQYF
J: TRBJ1-3; D: -; V: TRBV20-1; size: few; length: 17; DNA: TGCAGTGCTAGAGATTCAGGAGTGAGAGCCTCTGGAAACACCATATATTTT; CDR3: CSARDSGVRASGNTIYF
J: TRBJ1-2; D: -; V: TRBV6-5; size: few; length: 14; DNA: TGTGCCAGCAGTCCCCTTGACGGAGGGGATGGCTACACCTTC; CDR3: CASSPLDGGDGYTF
J: TRBJ1-5; D: -; V: TRBV9; size: many; length: 13; DNA: TGTGCCAGCAGCGTAGAACCACGTCAGCCCCAGCATTTT; CDR3: CASSVEPRQPQHF
J: TRBJ2-7; D: -; V: TRBV5-1; size: few; length: 13; DNA: TGCGCCAGCAGCCTCAATACAGGTACCGAGCAGTACTTC; CDR3: CASSLNTGTEQYF
J: TRBJ1-3; D: -; V: TRBV7-9; size: -; length: 15; DNA: TGTGCCAGCAGCCCCCGGCCTATCTCTGGAAACACCATATATTTT; CDR3: CASSPRPISGNTIYF